This T cell receptor beta chain was identified during a study of blood T cells in healthy people across ages. Study information: Capturing about one barcoded beta molecule per two T cells was achieved by template switching.

A second PCR of roughly 7 to 11 cycles used a sample-barcoded 5' primer and a J-beta primer mix. TCRdb independently ran MiXCR on the 5' RACE reads; one entry per CDR3 protein. The table lists over 600,000 distinct CDR3 sequences, roughly 41% of them singletons. V shed 4 bases, J shed 9 bases, and the junction held 4 bases outside the gene matches. The CDR3 has 13 amino acids. Germline V gene sequence: CDR1 SGHNT, CDR2 YENEEA. The clonotype originates from a man older than 75 in good health. Sequencing was carried out using blood. The V gene is TRBV11-3, the J gene TRBJ2-1; 9 bases align to TRBD2. The CDR3 loop is CASSWTSVTEQFF. CDR3 DNA sequence: TGTGCCAGCAGCTGGACTAGCGTGACTGAGCAGTTCTTC.